These T cell receptor beta chains were read from a single sample in a study of T cells in Graves' hyperthyroidism and ophthalmopathy. One entry per CDR3 protein results from TCRdb running MiXCR on the multiplex PCR reads. The data show 300,000 to 400,000 distinct CDR3 sequences, 15% to 20% seen once. Sequenced sample: blood. The receptors stem from a woman in her 50s with Graves' hyperthyroidism. CDR3s include the opening cysteine and the closing phenylalanine or tryptophan. A D gene is named only where the DNA matches it firmly. Size tells how often a clone was seen (once, few, many) or the class of an expanded clone, and some rows leave it out.

length,D,V,J,size,CDR3,DNA
12,-,TRBV9,TRBJ1-2,few,CASSVEGYGYTF,TGTGCCAGCAGCGTGGAAGGCTATGGCTACACCTTC
15,-,TRBV28,TRBJ1-5,many,CASSLTGQYNQPQHF,TGTGCCAGCAGTTTAACGGGGCAATACAATCAGCCCCAGCATTTT
15,-,TRBV7-9,TRBJ2-5,many,CASSFPTGTQETQYF,TGTGCCAGCAGCTTTCCCACCGGGACGCAAGAGACCCAGTACTTC
18,-,TRBV7-8,TRBJ2-1,many,CASSYRGGVGPGNNEQFF,TGTGCCAGCAGCTACAGGGGGGGAGTGGGACCTGGAAACAATGAGCAGTTCTTC
12,-,TRBV3-1,TRBJ1-5,-,CASSQGPEPQHF,TGTGCCAGCAGCCAAGGACCCGAGCCCCAGCATTTT
13,-,TRBV12-3/TRBV12-4,TRBJ1-1,many,CASLERGRAEAFF,TGTGCCAGCCTCGAGCGGGGTCGGGCTGAAGCTTTCTTT
14,-,TRBV6-1,TRBJ2-5,many,CASRGERWGETQYF,TGTGCCAGCAGGGGGGAGCGATGGGGAGAGACCCAGTACTTC
14,-,TRBV2,TRBJ2-3,many,CASSLTINTDTQYF,TGTGCCAGCAGTCTTACAATTAACACAGATACGCAGTATTTT
14,-,TRBV4-1,TRBJ2-7,-,CASSQDTTAYEQYF,TGCGCCAGCAGCCAAGATACGACAGCCTACGAGCAGTACTTC
13,-,TRBV2,TRBJ2-7,few,CATLAATGHEQYF,TGTGCCACCCTTGCCGCGACGGGCCACGAGCAGTACTTC
16,-,TRBV18,TRBJ1-1,many,CASSPSKDGRNTEAFF,TGTGCCAGCTCACCATCGAAGGACGGAAGGAACACTGAAGCTTTCTTT
11,-,TRBV29-1,TRBJ2-2,few,CSVLNTGELFF,TGCAGCGTTTTAAACACCGGGGAGCTGTTTTTT
14,TRBD1,TRBV2,TRBJ2-3,-,CASRGQGGTDTQYF,TGTGCCAGCAGGGGACAGGGAGGGACAGATACGCAGTATTTT
14,-,TRBV13,TRBJ2-7,few,CASSLAGPFYEQYF,TGTGCCAGCAGCCTAGCAGGACCCTTCTACGAGCAGTACTTC
16,-,TRBV2,TRBJ1-2,-,CASSEALRGANYGYTF,TGTGCCAGCAGTGAAGCGCTTCGGGGGGCTAACTATGGCTACACCTTC
15,-,TRBV7-9,TRBJ1-1,many,CASSDDSSQNTEAFF,TGTGCCAGCAGCGATGACAGTTCGCAGAACACTGAAGCTTTCTTT
12,-,TRBV20-1,TRBJ1-6,-,CSASSYNSPLHF,TGCAGTGCTTCATCCTATAATTCACCCCTCCACTTT
12,TRBD1,TRBV5-5,TRBJ2-1,-,CASRLTGTGKFF,TGTGCCAGCCGACTTACCGGGACAGGGAAGTTCTTC
11,-,TRBV20-1,TRBJ1-1,-,CQSGENTEAFF,TGCCAAAGTGGGGAGAACACTGAAGCTTTCTTT
16,TRBD2,TRBV12-3/TRBV12-4,TRBJ2-1,few,CASSFQAGDKTDEQFF,TGTGCCAGCAGTTTTCAGGCGGGAGATAAGACTGACGAGCAGTTCTTC
14,TRBD2,TRBV12-3/TRBV12-4,TRBJ2-1,many,CASRGTSGPNEQFF,TGTGCCAGCAGAGGGACTAGCGGACCAAATGAGCAGTTCTTC
13,-,TRBV30,TRBJ1-5,many,CAWSLTNQQPQHF,TGTGCCTGGAGTTTGACCAACCAGCAGCCCCAGCATTTT
12,-,TRBV3-1,TRBJ1-2,few,CASSQVANGYTF,TGTGCCAGCAGCCAAGTGGCGAATGGCTACACCTTC
15,-,TRBV28,TRBJ2-1,few,CASTTWGEALNEQFF,TGTGCCAGCACCACATGGGGGGAAGCTCTCAATGAGCAGTTCTTC
16,-,TRBV18,TRBJ2-5,-,CASSAVRLKYQETQYF,TGTGCCAGCTCAGCTGTGCGGCTGAAGTACCAAGAGACCCAGTACTTC
14,-,TRBV11-2,TRBJ1-6,many,CASSINRDGSPLHF,TGTGCCAGCTCGATAAATCGGGACGGCTCACCCCTCCACTTT
17,TRBD2,TRBV6-2/TRBV6-3,TRBJ2-2,-,CASSYRSSGRNTGELFF,TGTGCCAGCAGTTACCGTTCTAGCGGGAGGAACACCGGGGAGCTGTTTTTT
13,-,TRBV13,TRBJ2-7,many,CASSFAASYEQYF,TGTGCCAGCAGCTTCGCAGCATCCTACGAGCAGTACTTC